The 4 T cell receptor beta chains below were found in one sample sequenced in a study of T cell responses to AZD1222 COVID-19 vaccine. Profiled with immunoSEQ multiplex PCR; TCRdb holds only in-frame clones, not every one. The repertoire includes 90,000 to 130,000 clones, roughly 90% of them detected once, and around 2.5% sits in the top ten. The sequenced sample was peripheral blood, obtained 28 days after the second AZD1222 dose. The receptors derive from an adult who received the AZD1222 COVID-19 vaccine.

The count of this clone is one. The CDR3 nucleotides are TGTGCCAGTGAAAAACTGTTTTTT. It is translated as CASEKLFF. The chain joins TRBV5-4 to TRBJ1-4; the D is unclear. The CDR3 sequence is 8 residues long. V shed 8 bases and J shed 7 bases, with 0 bases lying between them. Germline V gene lookup returns CDR1 SGHNT and CDR2 YYREEE (reference sequence).

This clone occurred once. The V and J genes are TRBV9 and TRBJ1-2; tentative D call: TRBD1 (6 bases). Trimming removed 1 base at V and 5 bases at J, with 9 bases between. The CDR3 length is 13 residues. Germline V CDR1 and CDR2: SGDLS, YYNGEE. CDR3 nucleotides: TGTGCCAGCAGCGTACAGGGGAGGTATGGCTACACCTTC. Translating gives CASSVQGRYGYTF.

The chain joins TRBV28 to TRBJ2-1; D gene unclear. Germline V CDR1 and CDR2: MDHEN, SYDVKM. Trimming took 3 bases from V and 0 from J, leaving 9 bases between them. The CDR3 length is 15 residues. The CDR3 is CASSLPLSSYNEQFF. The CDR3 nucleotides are TGTGCCAGCAGTTTGCCTTTAAGCTCCTACAATGAGCAGTTCTTC.

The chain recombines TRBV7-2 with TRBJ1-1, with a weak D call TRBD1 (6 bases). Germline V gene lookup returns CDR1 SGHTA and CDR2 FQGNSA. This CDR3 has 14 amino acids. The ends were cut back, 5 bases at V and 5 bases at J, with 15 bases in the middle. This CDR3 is CASSNPGAGTEAFF. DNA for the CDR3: TGTGCCAGCAGCAATCCAGGGGCCGGGACTGAAGCTTTCTTT.